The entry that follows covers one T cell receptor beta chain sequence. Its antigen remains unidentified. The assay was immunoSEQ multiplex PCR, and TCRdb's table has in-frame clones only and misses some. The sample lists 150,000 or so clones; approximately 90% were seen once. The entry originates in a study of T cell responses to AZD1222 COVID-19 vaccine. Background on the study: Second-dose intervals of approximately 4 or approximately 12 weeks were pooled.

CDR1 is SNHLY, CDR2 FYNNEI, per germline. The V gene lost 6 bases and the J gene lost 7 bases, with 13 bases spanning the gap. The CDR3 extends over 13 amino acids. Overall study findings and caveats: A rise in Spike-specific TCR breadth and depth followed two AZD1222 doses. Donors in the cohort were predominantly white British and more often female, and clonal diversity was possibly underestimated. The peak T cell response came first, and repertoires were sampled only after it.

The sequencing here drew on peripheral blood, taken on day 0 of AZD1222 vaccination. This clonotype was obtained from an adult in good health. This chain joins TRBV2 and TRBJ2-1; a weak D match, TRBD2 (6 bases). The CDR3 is CASRKGLKNEQFF. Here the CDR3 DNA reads TGTGCCAGCAGGAAGGGACTCAAAAATGAGCAGTTCTTC.